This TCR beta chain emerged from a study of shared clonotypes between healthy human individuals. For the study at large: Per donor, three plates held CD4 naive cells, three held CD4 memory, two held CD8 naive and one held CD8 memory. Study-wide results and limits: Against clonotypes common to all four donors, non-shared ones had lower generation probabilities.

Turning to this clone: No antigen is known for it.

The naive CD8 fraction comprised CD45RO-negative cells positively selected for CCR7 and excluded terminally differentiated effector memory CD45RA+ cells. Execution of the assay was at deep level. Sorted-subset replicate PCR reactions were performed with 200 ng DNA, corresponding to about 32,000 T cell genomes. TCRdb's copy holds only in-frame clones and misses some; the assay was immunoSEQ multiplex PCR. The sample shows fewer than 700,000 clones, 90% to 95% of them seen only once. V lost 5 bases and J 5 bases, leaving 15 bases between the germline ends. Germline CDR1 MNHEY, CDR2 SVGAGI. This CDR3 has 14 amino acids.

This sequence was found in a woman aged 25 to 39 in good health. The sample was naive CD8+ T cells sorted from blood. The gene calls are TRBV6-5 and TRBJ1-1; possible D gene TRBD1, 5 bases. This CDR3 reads CASSPTSGGTEAFF. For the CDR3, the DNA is TGTGCCAGCAGTCCCACCTCTGGGGGGACTGAAGCTTTCTTT.